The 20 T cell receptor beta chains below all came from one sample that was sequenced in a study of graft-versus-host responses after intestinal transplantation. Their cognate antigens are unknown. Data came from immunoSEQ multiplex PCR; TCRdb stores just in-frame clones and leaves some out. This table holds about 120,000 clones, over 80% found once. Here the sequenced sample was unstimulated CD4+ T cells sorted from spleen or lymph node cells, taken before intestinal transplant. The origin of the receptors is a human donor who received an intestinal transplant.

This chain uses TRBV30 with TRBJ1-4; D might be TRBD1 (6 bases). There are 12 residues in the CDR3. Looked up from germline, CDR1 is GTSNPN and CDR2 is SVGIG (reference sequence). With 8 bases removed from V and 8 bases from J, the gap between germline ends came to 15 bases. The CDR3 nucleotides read TGTGCCGGGTCGGCAGGGGAGGAAAAACTGTTTTTT. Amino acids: CAGSAGEEKLFF.

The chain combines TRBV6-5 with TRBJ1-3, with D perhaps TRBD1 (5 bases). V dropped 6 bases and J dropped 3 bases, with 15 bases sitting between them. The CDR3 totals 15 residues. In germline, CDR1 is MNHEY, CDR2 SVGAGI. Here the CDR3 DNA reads TGTGCCAGCAGCTGGGGTCTAGGGGTTGGAAACACCATATATTTT. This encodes CASSWGLGVGNTIYF.

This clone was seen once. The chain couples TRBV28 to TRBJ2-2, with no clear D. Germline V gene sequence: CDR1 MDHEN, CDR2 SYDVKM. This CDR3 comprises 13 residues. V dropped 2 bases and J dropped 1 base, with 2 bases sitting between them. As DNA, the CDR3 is TGTGCCAGCAGTTTAAGGAACACCGGGGAGCTGTTTTTT. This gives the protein CASSLRNTGELFF.

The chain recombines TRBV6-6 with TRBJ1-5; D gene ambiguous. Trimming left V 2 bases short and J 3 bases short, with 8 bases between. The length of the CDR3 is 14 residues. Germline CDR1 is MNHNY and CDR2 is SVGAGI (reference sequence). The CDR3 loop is CASSYGVTNQPQHF. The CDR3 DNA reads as TGTGCCAGCAGTTACGGGGTTACCAATCAGCCCCAGCATTTT.

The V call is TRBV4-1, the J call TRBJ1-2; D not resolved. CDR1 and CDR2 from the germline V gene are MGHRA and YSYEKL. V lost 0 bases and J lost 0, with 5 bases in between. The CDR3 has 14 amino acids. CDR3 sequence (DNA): TGCGCCAGCAGCCAAGATCCTACTAACTATGGCTACACCTTC. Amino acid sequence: CASSQDPTNYGYTF.

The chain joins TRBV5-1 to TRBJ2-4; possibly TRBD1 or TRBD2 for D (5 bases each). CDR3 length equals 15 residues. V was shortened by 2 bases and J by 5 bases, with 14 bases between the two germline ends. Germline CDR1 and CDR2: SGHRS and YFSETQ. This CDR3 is CASSFDWDVENIQYF. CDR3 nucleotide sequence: TGCGCCAGCAGCTTTGATTGGGACGTGGAAAACATTCAGTACTTC.

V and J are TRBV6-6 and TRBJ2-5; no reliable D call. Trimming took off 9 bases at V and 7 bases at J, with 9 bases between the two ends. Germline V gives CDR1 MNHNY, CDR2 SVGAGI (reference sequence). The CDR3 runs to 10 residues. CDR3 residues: CASLGLTQYF. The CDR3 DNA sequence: TGTGCCAGTCTTGGGCTGACCCAGTACTTC.

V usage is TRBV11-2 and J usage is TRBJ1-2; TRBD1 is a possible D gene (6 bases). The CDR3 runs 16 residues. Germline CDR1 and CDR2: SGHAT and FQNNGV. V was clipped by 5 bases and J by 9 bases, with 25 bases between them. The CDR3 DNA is TGTGCCAGCAGCCCCAGATACGGGGCAGGGGAGAGTCGCTACACCTTC. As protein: CASSPRYGAGESRYTF. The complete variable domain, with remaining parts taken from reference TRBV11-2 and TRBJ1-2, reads EAGVAQSPRYKIIEKRQSVAFWCNPISGHATLYWYQQILGQGPKLLIQFQNNGVVDDSQLPKDRFSAERLKGVDSTLKIQPAKLEDSAVYLCASSPRYGAGESRYTFGSGTRLTVV.

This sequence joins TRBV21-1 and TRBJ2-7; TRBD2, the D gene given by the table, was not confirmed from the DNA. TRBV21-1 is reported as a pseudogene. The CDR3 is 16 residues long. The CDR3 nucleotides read TGTGCCAGCAGCCGACGGAGGACGGGAATCACGGCCGAGCAGTACTTC. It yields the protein CASSRRRTGITAEQYF.

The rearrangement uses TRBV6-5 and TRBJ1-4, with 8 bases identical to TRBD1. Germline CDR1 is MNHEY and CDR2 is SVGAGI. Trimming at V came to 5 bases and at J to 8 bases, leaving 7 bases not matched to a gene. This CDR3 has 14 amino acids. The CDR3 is CASSHQGAGEKLFF. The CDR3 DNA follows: TGTGCCAGCAGTCACCAGGGGGCTGGGGAAAAACTGTTTTTT.

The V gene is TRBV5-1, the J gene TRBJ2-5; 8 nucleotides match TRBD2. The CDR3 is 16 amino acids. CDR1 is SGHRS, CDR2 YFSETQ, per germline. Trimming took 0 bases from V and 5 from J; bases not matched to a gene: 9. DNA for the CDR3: TGCGCCAGCAGCTTGGCATCGGCGGGAGGCTGGGAGACCCAGTACTTC. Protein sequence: CASSLASAGGWETQYF.

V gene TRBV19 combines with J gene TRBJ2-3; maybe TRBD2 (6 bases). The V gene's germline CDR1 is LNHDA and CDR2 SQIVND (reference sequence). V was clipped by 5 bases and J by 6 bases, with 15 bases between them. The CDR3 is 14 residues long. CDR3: CASSATPGGDTQYF. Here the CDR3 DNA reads TGTGCCAGTAGTGCCACCCCCGGAGGGGATACGCAGTATTTT.

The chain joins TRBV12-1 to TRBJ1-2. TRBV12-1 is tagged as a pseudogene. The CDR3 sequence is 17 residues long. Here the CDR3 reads CASSPRRGTPPVLGYTF. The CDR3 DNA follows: TGTGCCAGCAGCCCGCGGCGTGGGACCCCTCCCGTCCTTGGCTACACCTTC.

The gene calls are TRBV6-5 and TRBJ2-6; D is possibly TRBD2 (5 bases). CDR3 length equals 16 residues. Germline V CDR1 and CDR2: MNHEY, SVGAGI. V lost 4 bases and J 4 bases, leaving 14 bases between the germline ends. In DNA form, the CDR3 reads TGTGCCAGCAGTTTGGCACTAGGTACCGGGGCCAACGTCCTGACTTTC. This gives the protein CASSLALGTGANVLTF.

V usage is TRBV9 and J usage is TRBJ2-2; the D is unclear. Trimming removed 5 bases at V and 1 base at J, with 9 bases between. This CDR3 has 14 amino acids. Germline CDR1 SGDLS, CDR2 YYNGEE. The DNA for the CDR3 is TGTGCCAGCAGTAAGGCGGAGAACACCGGGGAGCTGTTTTTT. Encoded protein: CASSKAENTGELFF. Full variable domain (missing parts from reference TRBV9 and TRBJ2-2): DSGVTQTPKHLITATGQRVTLRCSPRSGDLSVYWYQQSLDQGLQFLIQYYNGEERAKGNILERFSAQQFPDLHSELNLSSLELGDSALYFCASSKAENTGELFFGEGSRLTVL.

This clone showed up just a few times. CDR3 bases: TGCGCCAGCAGCTTGGGGACCCCGGAGACCCAGTACTTC. Translating it yields CASSLGTPETQYF. V and J are TRBV5-1 and TRBJ2-5; D call uncertain. The CDR3 runs to 13 residues. Germline loops: CDR1 SGHRS, CDR2 YFSETQ. The V end was cut by 0 bases, the J end by 5 bases, with 8 bases between.

The CDR3 loop reads CASSESASGATTF. CDR3 DNA sequence: TGTGCCAGCAGTGAAAGTGCAAGCGGGGCCACCACCTTC. V usage is TRBV6-5 and J usage is TRBJ1-2; D is possibly TRBD1 (5 bases). The CDR3 spans 13 residues. Between the trimmed V and J ends, which lost 5 bases and 13 bases, there was a span of 20 bases. Germline assignment: CDR1 MNHEY and CDR2 SVGAGI.

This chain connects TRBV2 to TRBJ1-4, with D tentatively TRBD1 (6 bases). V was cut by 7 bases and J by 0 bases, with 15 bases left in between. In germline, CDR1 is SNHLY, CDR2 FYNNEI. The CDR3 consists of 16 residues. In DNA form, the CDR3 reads TGTGCCAGCAAGAATACAGGGTTAGCAACTAATGAAAAACTGTTTTTT. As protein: CASKNTGLATNEKLFF.

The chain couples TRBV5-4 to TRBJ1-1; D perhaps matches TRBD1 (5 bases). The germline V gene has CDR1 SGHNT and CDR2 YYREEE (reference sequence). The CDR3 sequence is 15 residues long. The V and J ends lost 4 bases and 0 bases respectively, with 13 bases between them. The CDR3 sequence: CASSPGGALNTEAFF. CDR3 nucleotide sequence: TGTGCCAGCAGCCCGGGAGGGGCGCTGAACACTGAAGCTTTCTTT.

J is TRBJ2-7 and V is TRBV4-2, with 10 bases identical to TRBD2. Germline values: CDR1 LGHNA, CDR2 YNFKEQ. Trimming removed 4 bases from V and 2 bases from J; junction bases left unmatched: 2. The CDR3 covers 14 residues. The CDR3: CASSPGTSAYEQYF. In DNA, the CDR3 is TGTGCCAGCAGCCCTGGGACTAGCGCCTACGAGCAGTACTTC.